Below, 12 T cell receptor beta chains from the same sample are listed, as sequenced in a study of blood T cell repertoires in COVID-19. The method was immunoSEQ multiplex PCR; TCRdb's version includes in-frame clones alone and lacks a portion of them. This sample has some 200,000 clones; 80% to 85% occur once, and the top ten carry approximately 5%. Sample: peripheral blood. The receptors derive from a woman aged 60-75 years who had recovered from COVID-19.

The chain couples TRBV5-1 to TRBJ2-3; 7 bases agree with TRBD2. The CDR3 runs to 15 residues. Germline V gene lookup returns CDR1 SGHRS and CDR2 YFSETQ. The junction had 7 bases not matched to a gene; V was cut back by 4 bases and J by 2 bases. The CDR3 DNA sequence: TGCGCCAGCAGCCCCCGAGCGGGGACCACAGATACGCAGTATTTT. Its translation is CASSPRAGTTDTQYF. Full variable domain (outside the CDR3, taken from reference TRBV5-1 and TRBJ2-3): KAGVTQTPRYLIKTRGQQVTLSCSPISGHRSVSWYQQTPGQGLQFLFEYFSETQRNKGNFPGRFSGRQFSNSRSEMNVSTLELGDSALYLCASSPRAGTTDTQYFGPGTRLTVL.

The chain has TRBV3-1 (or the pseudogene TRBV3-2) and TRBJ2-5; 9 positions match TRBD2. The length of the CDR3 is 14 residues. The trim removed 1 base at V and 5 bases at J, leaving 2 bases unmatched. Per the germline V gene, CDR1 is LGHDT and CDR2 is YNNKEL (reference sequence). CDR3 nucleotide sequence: TGTGCCAGCAGCCAAGTTAGCGGGGGCGAGACCCAGTACTTC. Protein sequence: CASSQVSGGETQYF.

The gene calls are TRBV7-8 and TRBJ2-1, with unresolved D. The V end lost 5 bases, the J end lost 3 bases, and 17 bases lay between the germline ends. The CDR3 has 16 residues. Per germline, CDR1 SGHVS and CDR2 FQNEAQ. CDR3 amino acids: CASSPQAGYFYNEQFF. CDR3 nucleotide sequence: TGTGCCAGCAGCCCGCAAGCCGGGTACTTCTACAATGAGCAGTTCTTC.

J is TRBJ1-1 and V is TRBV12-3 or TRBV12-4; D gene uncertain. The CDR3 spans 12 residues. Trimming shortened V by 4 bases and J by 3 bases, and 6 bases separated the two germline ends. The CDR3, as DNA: TGTGCCAGCAGTTCTACGTACACTGAAGCTTTCTTT. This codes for CASSSTYTEAFF.

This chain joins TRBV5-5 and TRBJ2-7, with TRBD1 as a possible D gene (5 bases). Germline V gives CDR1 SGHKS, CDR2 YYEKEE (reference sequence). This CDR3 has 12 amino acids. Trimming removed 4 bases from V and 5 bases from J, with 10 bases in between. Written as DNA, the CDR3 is TGTGCCAGCAGCCTAGGGGCAAACGAGCAGTACTTC. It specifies CASSLGANEQYF.

The DNA of the CDR3 is TGTGCCAGCAAGCTCACACCCCGAGGAGACACAGATACGCAGTATTTT. This gives the protein CASKLTPRGDTDTQYF. This chain uses TRBV2 with TRBJ2-3; no firm D call. Trimming shortened V by 7 bases and J by 2 bases, and 19 bases separated the two germline ends. Germline loops: CDR1 SNHLY, CDR2 FYNNEI. This CDR3 has 16 amino acids.

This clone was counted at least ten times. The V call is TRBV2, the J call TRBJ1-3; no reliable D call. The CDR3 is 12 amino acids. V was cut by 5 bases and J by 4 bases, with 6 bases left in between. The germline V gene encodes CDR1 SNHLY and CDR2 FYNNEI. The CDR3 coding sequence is TGTGCCAGCAGTCGAGAAGGAAACACCATATATTTT. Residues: CASSREGNTIYF.

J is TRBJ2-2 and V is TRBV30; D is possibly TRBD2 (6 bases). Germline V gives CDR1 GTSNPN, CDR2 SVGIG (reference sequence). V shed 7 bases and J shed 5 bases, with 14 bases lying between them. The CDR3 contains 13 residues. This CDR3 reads CASGLLVTGELFF. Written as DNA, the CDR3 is TGTGCCTCGGGACTCTTAGTGACCGGGGAGCTGTTTTTT.

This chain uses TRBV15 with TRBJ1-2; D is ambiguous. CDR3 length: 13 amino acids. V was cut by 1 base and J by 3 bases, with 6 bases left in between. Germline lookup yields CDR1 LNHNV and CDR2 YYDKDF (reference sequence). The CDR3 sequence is CATSRGADYGYTF. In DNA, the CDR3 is TGTGCCACCAGCAGAGGGGCCGACTATGGCTACACCTTC.

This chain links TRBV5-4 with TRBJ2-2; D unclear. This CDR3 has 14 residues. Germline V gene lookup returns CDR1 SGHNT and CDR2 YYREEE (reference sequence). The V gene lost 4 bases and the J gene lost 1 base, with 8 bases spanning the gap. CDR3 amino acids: CASSVAWNTGELFF. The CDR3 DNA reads TGTGCCAGCAGCGTGGCATGGAACACCGGGGAGCTGTTTTTT.

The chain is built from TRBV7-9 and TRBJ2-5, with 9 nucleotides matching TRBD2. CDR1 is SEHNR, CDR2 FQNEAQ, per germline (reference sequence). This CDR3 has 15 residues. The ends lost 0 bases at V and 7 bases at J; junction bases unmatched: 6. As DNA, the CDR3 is TGTGCCAGCAGCTTAGCGGCAGCGGGGGGCCGGACCCAGTACTTC. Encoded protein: CASSLAAAGGRTQYF.

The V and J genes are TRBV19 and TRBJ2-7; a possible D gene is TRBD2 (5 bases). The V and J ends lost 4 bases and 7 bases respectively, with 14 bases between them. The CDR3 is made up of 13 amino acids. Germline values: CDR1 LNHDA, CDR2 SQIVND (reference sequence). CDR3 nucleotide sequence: TGTGCCAGTAGTAGCCGGCCGACGGGGGAGCAGTACTTC. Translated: CASSSRPTGEQYF.